This passage covers 19 T cell receptor beta chains from one sample sequenced in a study of cytomegalovirus exposure and HLA in healthy donors. The PCR contained 60 Vbeta and 13 Jbeta primers. Clones were sequenced by immunoSEQ multiplex PCR, and TCRdb holds only the in-frame ones, with some missing. In the table there are roughly 200,000 clones, approximately 83% of which are singletons. The sample consisted of PBMCs. Receptor source: a boy aged 2 to 9 in good health and CMV-seronegative.

The rearrangement joins TRBV28 to TRBJ1-1; D gene ambiguous. This CDR3 spans 14 amino acids. V was pared by 7 bases and J by 0 bases, with 12 bases between. Per the germline V gene, CDR1 is MDHEN and CDR2 is SYDVKM. The CDR3 DNA sequence: TGTGCCAGCACGGGGATCGGCCTGAACACTGAAGCTTTCTTT. It encodes CASTGIGLNTEAFF.

The CDR3 sequence: CASSLGQGAFEQFF. In nucleotides, the CDR3 is TGTGCCAGCAGCTTGGGGCAGGGGGCTTTTGAGCAGTTCTTC. The V call is TRBV5-6, the J call TRBJ2-1; 8 nucleotides match TRBD1. The germline CDR1 and CDR2 sequences are SGHDT and YYEEEE. The trim removed 0 bases at V and 9 bases at J, leaving 5 bases unmatched. The CDR3 runs to 14 residues.

This clone has only a few counts. The chain carries TRBV4-2 and TRBJ1-5; D perhaps matches TRBD1 (5 bases). This CDR3 region has 13 residues. V was trimmed by 1 base and J by 6 bases, leaving 7 bases between them. Germline CDR1 reads LGHNA; CDR2 reads YNFKEQ. DNA for the CDR3: TGTGCCAGCAGCCAAGGGGGGGTTCAGCCCCAGCATTTT. Residues: CASSQGGVQPQHF.

The V call is TRBV5-6, the J call TRBJ2-1; TRBD2 matches 9 bases. V was pared by 3 bases and J by 3 bases, with 7 bases of the junction left unmatched. The CDR3 is made up of 16 amino acids. The germline V gene has CDR1 SGHDT and CDR2 YYEEEE. The CDR3 loop reads CASSSPLAGFYNEQFF. The CDR3 bases are TGTGCCAGCAGCTCTCCTCTAGCGGGATTCTACAATGAGCAGTTCTTC.

This chain joins TRBV11-2 and TRBJ1-6, with D possibly matching TRBD1 (6 bases). The CDR3 has 17 residues. Germline V CDR1 and CDR2: SGHAT, FQNNGV. V lost 5 bases, J lost 12 bases, and 26 bases lay in between. The CDR3 is CASSPSPANTGHRPLHF. The CDR3 DNA follows: TGTGCCAGCAGCCCAAGCCCCGCCAATACAGGGCACAGACCCCTCCACTTT. Full variable domain (missing parts from reference TRBV11-2 and TRBJ1-6): EAGVAQSPRYKIIEKRQSVAFWCNPISGHATLYWYQQILGQGPKLLIQFQNNGVVDDSQLPKDRFSAERLKGVDSTLKIQPAKLEDSAVYLCASSPSPANTGHRPLHFGNGTRLTVT.

The J gene is TRBJ2-5, the V gene TRBV15; 13 bases map to TRBD2. V dropped 0 bases and J dropped 3; count of bases not matched to a gene: 7. This CDR3 has 18 residues. The V gene's germline CDR1 is LNHNV and CDR2 YYDKDF (reference sequence). DNA of the CDR3: TGTGCCACCAGCAGAGACCCCCGGACTAGCGGGAGAAAAGAGACCCAGTACTTC. Translated: CATSRDPRTSGRKETQYF.

This chain uses TRBV9 with TRBJ1-1; 7 nucleotides agree with TRBD1. The CDR3 loop spans 13 amino acids. J was trimmed by 3 bases and V by 4 bases; bases with no gene match: 3. Germline loops: CDR1 SGDLS, CDR2 YYNGEE. The CDR3 DNA follows: TGTGCCAGCAGCTCCGACAGGGACACTGAAGCTTTCTTT. Protein sequence: CASSSDRDTEAFF.

V is TRBV5-1 and J is TRBJ1-1; 9 bases agree with TRBD1. Per germline, CDR1 SGHRS and CDR2 YFSETQ. This CDR3 is 15 amino acids long. J lost 1 base, V lost 4 bases, and 5 bases had no gene match. CDR3 protein: CASSPPDRGNTEAFF. CDR3 bases: TGCGCCAGCAGCCCTCCGGACAGGGGGAACACTGAAGCTTTCTTT.

The J gene is TRBJ2-3, the V gene TRBV15; TRBD2 matches at 7 bases. The CDR3 contains 18 residues. The germline CDR1 and CDR2 sequences are LNHNV and YYDKDF (reference sequence). Trimming removed 0 bases from V and 2 bases from J; junction bases left unmatched: 11. The CDR3 DNA follows: TGTGCCACCAGCAGAGATAGGTGGGTTCTAGCGGACACAGATACGCAGTATTTT. Translated: CATSRDRWVLADTDTQYF.

The chain is built from TRBV6-6 and TRBJ2-7; D remains unclear. Trimming cost V 1 base and J 2 bases, with 6 bases left between them. The CDR3 sequence is 13 residues long. The germline gives CDR1 MNHNY, CDR2 SVGAGI (reference sequence). This CDR3 reads CASSYFGAYEQYF. CDR3 sequence (DNA): TGTGCCAGCAGTTACTTCGGTGCCTACGAGCAGTACTTC.

The DNA of the CDR3 is TGTGCCTGGAGTGTAGCTAGCGGGAGAAGGGAGACCCAGTACTTC. This translates into CAWSVASGRRETQYF. This rearrangement joins TRBV30 to TRBJ2-5; 10 bases fit TRBD2. V lost 0 bases to trimming and J lost 5 bases; unmatched junction nucleotides: 6. The CDR3 is 15 amino acids. CDR1 is GTSNPN and CDR2 is SVGIG in the germline V gene (reference sequence).

V gene TRBV7-2 combines with J gene TRBJ1-1; TRBD1 matches at 7 bases. This CDR3 has 16 amino acids. The V gene end was trimmed by 3 bases and the J gene end by 1 base; junction bases not matched to a gene: 8. In germline, CDR1 is SGHTA, CDR2 FQGNSA. DNA of the CDR3: TGTGCCAGCAGCTTGGATCGGACAGGCTGGAACACTGAAGCTTTCTTT. It is translated as CASSLDRTGWNTEAFF.

A remark on this clone: The same CDR3 arises from other DNA sequences in this sample as well. DNA of the CDR3: TGTGCCAGCAGCTTAGACTCGGGGTTCGCTGAAGCTTTCTTT. Amino acids: CASSLDSGFAEAFF. The rearrangement joins TRBV7-8 to TRBJ1-1; D gene ambiguous. V was trimmed by 1 base and J by 6 bases, leaving 12 bases between them. Germline loops: CDR1 SGHVS, CDR2 FQNEAQ. The length of the CDR3 is 14 residues.

Concerning this clone: One end of the junction fails to match germline, which may point to a read error. This rearrangement joins TRBV19 to TRBJ2-4; 13 bases agree with TRBD2. The germline V gene has CDR1 LNHDA and CDR2 SQIVND (reference sequence). The CDR3 runs 16 residues. CDR3 protein: CASSLDLLAGGYIQYF. CDR3 nucleotides: TGTGCCAGTAGTCTAGATTTACTAGCGGGAGGGTACATTCAGTACTTC.

This sequence joins TRBV5-6 and TRBJ2-3; perhaps TRBD1 as D (7 bases). V dropped 5 bases and J dropped 3 bases, with 10 bases sitting between them. Germline-derived CDR1 and CDR2 are SGHDT and YYEEEE. The CDR3 is made up of 13 amino acids. In DNA, the CDR3 is TGTGCCAGCAGGGAGGGGGCGACAGATACGCAGTATTTT. Encoded protein: CASREGATDTQYF.

The V and J genes are TRBV29-1 and TRBJ2-3; 7 bases fit TRBD1. Trimming removed 4 bases from V and 10 bases from J; junction bases left unmatched: 8. Germline V gene lookup returns CDR1 SQVTM and CDR2 ANQGSEA. There are 12 residues in the CDR3. The CDR3 is CSVGDRVAPQYF. As DNA, the CDR3 is TGCAGCGTTGGAGACAGGGTAGCCCCGCAGTATTTT.

V is TRBV13 and J is TRBJ1-6, with D perhaps matching TRBD1 (5 bases). The V end was cut by 4 bases, the J end by 10 bases, with 14 bases between. Germline loops: CDR1 PRHDT, CDR2 FYEKMQ (reference sequence). The CDR3 consists of 14 residues. This chain's CDR3 is CASSSNQGNSPLHF. The CDR3 DNA sequence: TGTGCCAGCAGCTCTAATCAGGGAAACTCACCCCTCCACTTT.

The chain joins TRBV30 to TRBJ2-1, with 12 bases lining up with TRBD2. CDR1 and CDR2 (germline): GTSNPN, SVGIG (reference sequence). The CDR3 has 16 residues. Losses at the gene ends were 6 bases for V and 0 bases for J; bases not matched to a gene: 6. In DNA form, the CDR3 reads TGTGCCTGCACCGGACTAGCGGGGCTCTCCTACAATGAGCAGTTCTTC. The encoded protein is CACTGLAGLSYNEQFF.

Notes on this clone: The CDR3 end shows no conserved phenylalanine or tryptophan, and so a read error is likely. Because the CDR3's place on the DNA is in doubt, the DNA is left out and the CDR3 is given as listed by TCRdb. The chain combines TRBV14 with TRBJ2-7; the DNA was not compared with TRBD1, the D call given in the table. Germline lookup yields CDR1 SGHDN and CDR2 FVKESK. From its first to its last residue, the CDR3 has 13 amino acids. The CDR3: CASSQDFGQGAIY.